Listed below are T cell receptor beta chains from one sample, sequenced in a study of blood T cell repertoires in COVID-19. The data were produced by immunoSEQ multiplex PCR, yet TCRdb's version contains in-frame clones alone and is incomplete. The sample holds about half a million clones; roughly nine tenths are singletons and the top ten take roughly 1%. Sequencing input: peripheral blood. Receptor source: a young man with COVID-19, enrolled during active disease. CDR3s include the opening cysteine and the closing phenylalanine or tryptophan.

TRBV11-2,TRBJ2-7,CASSLDRGGVSYEQYF
TRBV13,TRBJ2-5,CASRLGQGKDETQYF
TRBV19,TRBJ1-1,CASTWRQDPTEAFF
TRBV2,TRBJ2-7,CASSAQGEGYEQYF
TRBV29-1,TRBJ2-2,CSVGTLHTGELFF
TRBV19,TRBJ2-3,CASSSDRRGLAGGETDTQYF
TRBV24-1,TRBJ2-1,CATSDFRRADNEQFF
TRBV5-4,TRBJ2-5,CASSLDPVETQYF
TRBV6-6,TRBJ2-2,CASSPSGNTGELFF
TRBV2,TRBJ2-1,CASIAGAGVRNEQFF
TRBV6-5,TRBJ1-1,CASSRDSEGTEAFF
TRBV9,TRBJ1-4,CASSLTAAINEKLFF
TRBV2,TRBJ1-2,CASHGEEQGRSGYTF
TRBV2,TRBJ1-5,CASSPAGEQPQHF
TRBV6-1,TRBJ2-1,CASSEVLTDNEQFF
TRBV3-1/TRBV3-2,TRBJ2-7,CASSPRLATAYEQYF
TRBV25-1,TRBJ1-1,CASGGLYTEAFF
TRBV10-1,TRBJ1-5,CASSEGDQPQHF
TRBV3-1/TRBV3-2,TRBJ2-7,CASSQAVLLLAGGERGTHGYEQYF
TRBV19,TRBJ1-5,CASSNLGGAISNQPQHF
TRBV14,TRBJ2-2,CASSQFKNTGELFF
TRBV5-1,TRBJ1-4,CASSSTGGITNEKLFF
TRBV5-4,TRBJ2-5,CASIVRGQGQETQYF
TRBV2,TRBJ1-6,CASSGAPRTFNSPLHF
TRBV6-1,TRBJ2-7,CASSDRTGGFYEQYF
TRBV6-2/TRBV6-3,TRBJ2-7,CASSPSGIPSYEQYF
TRBV7-2,TRBJ2-7,CASSFTGTSAYEQYF
TRBV18,TRBJ2-5,CASSPPGDGETQYF
TRBV7-3,TRBJ2-2,CASSLITGANTGELFF
TRBV27,TRBJ2-7,CASSLSISGGLYEQYF
TRBV4-1,TRBJ1-2,CASSQDPGGASNYGYTF
TRBV18,TRBJ2-5,CASSISVGQLQETQYF
TRBV5-1,TRBJ2-1,CASSSHLAGGRNEQFF
TRBV5-3,TRBJ2-2,CARSLGTEDQYTGELFF
TRBV19,TRBJ2-1,CASSISGGHSNEQFF
TRBV7-9,TRBJ1-1,CASSPRTGDYAFF
TRBV7-9,TRBJ2-1,CASSSPTFSYNEQFF
TRBV4-1,TRBJ2-7,CASSYRDNTYEQYF
TRBV7-3,TRBJ2-2,CASSFDSTGELFF
TRBV11-2,TRBJ2-1,CASSSHGGPPQQFF
TRBV3-1/TRBV3-2,TRBJ2-6,CASSSVRSGANVLTF
TRBV14,TRBJ2-5,CASSQGLRETQYF
TRBV27,TRBJ2-3,CASSTRWGATDTQYF
TRBV19,TRBJ2-7,CASSISGYEQYF
TRBV19,TRBJ1-5,CASSITGGNQPQHF
TRBV7-8,TRBJ2-5,CASSLDISNQETQYF
TRBV5-1,TRBJ2-2,CASSKGQGLGNTGELFF
TRBV7-2,TRBJ2-1,CASSPTSGKSHEQFF
TRBV5-4,TRBJ2-1,CASSLGRNAYNEQFF
TRBV10-3,TRBJ1-1,CAISDQGTEAFF
TRBV23-1,TRBJ1-5,CATKDRVVGNQPQHF
TRBV6-5,TRBJ2-1,CASSYFSSAKHNEQFF
TRBV6-5,TRBJ2-5,CARDRRGETQYF
TRBV5-5,TRBJ1-6,CASSTLTGGNSPLHF
TRBV6-1,TRBJ2-7,CASSEAHVGVLEQYF